The next 22 T cell receptor beta chains were all read from a single sample in a study of cytomegalovirus exposure and HLA in healthy donors. The primer mix had 60 Vbeta and 13 Jbeta primers. Sequencing used immunoSEQ multiplex PCR; TCRdb keeps in-frame clones, though not all of them. The table has 150,000 to 200,000 clones, around 81% seen once. Sequences were obtained from PBMCs. The receptors come from a man younger than 35 in good health and CMV-seronegative.

The rearrangement links TRBV19 to TRBJ2-2; TRBD1 agrees at 12 bases. Germline trimming cut 5 bases from V and 15 bases from J; bases unmatched to any gene: 19. Looked up from germline, CDR1 is LNHDA and CDR2 is SQIVND (reference sequence). There are 17 residues in the CDR3. CDR3: CASSLRLGTGGAETVFF. Here the CDR3 DNA reads TGTGCCAGTAGTCTTCGGCTGGGGACAGGGGGCGCAGAGACGGTGTTTTTT.

This clone was picked up a small number of times. The chain employs TRBV29-1 and TRBJ2-1; a possible D gene is TRBD2 (6 bases). The CDR3 consists of 14 residues. Trimming left V 2 bases short and J 7 bases short, with 15 bases between. The germline CDR1 and CDR2 sequences are SQVTM and ANQGSEA. The CDR3, as DNA: TGCAGCGTTGAACTCCGGTATAGCGGAAATGAGCAGTTCTTC. This sequence encodes CSVELRYSGNEQFF.

The V and J genes are TRBV7-8 and TRBJ1-5; 8 bases align to TRBD1. Germline trimming cut 7 bases from V and 5 bases from J; bases unmatched to any gene: 10. The CDR3 sequence is 15 residues long. Germline loops: CDR1 SGHVS, CDR2 FQNEAQ. CDR3 residues: CASNKDRVGDQPQHF. The CDR3 region has the DNA TGTGCCAGCAACAAGGACAGGGTAGGCGATCAGCCCCAGCATTTT.

The chain has TRBV5-6 and TRBJ2-2; perhaps TRBD2 as D (5 bases). The ends were cut back, 4 bases at V and 6 bases at J, with 13 bases in the middle. Germline CDR1 and CDR2: SGHDT and YYEEEE. The length of the CDR3 is 14 residues. CDR3 nucleotide sequence: TGTGCCAGCAGCGCCAAGCTCGGGGCCGGGGAGCTGTTTTTT. Translating gives CASSAKLGAGELFF. The entire variable domain, with the rest obtained from reference TRBV5-6 and TRBJ2-2, is as follows: DAGVTQSPTHLIKTRGQQVTLRCSPKSGHDTVSWYQQALGQGPQFIFQYYEEEERQRGNFPDRFSGHQFPNYSSELNVNALLLGDSALYLCASSAKLGAGELFFGEGSRLTVL.

Only one count was recorded for this clone. This chain links TRBV19 with TRBJ2-1; 10 nucleotides match TRBD2. Germline V CDR1 and CDR2: LNHDA, SQIVND (reference sequence). V trimming: 4 bases; J trimming: 8 bases; junction bases outside the gene matches: 2. The CDR3 has 13 amino acids. CDR3 sequence reads: CASSTLAGDEQFF. The CDR3 nucleotides are TGTGCCAGTAGTACTCTAGCGGGAGATGAGCAGTTCTTC.

This clone was detected a few times. The J gene is TRBJ2-7, the V gene TRBV5-5; TRBD1 matches 10 bases. Germline trimming cut 0 bases from V and 1 base from J; bases unmatched to any gene: 4. The CDR3 totals 16 residues. Germline values: CDR1 SGHKS, CDR2 YYEKEE (reference sequence). The chain's CDR3 is CASSLVVGQGSYEQYF. CDR3 nucleotide sequence: TGTGCCAGCAGCTTGGTAGTGGGACAGGGGTCCTACGAGCAGTACTTC. Full variable domain (remainder filled in from reference TRBV5-5 and TRBJ2-7): DAGVTQSPTHLIKTRGQQVTLRCSPISGHKSVSWYQQVLGQGPQFIFQYYEKEERGRGNFPDRFSARQFPNYSSELNVNALLLGDSALYLCASSLVVGQGSYEQYFGPGTRLTVT.

This sequence joins TRBV21-1 and TRBJ1-2; TRBD1 is the table's D call and was not checked against the DNA. TRBV21-1 is a pseudogene locus. The CDR3 consists of 16 residues. Written as DNA, the CDR3 is TGTGCCAGCAGCAAATCCCGTGTACGGGACAGAAAGGGCTACACCTTC. This codes for CASSKSRVRDRKGYTF.

V and J are TRBV28 and TRBJ1-4, with unresolved D. The CDR3 has 13 residues. CDR1 and CDR2 from the germline V gene are MDHEN and SYDVKM. The germline V and J ends were trimmed by 2 bases and 10 bases, with 11 bases remaining between them. The DNA of the CDR3 is TGTGCCAGCAGTTTACAGGCCCCTGCAAAACTGTTTTTT. Protein product: CASSLQAPAKLFF.

A word on this clone: This specimen includes other DNA sequences encoding the same CDR3. This rearrangement joins TRBV5-1 to TRBJ2-3; 8 nucleotides agree with TRBD1. The V gene end was trimmed by 0 bases and the J gene end by 1 base; junction bases not matched to a gene: 1. The CDR3 is 15 amino acids. Germline lookup yields CDR1 SGHRS and CDR2 YFSETQ. CDR3 nucleotides: TGCGCCAGCAGCTTGGCAGGGGGCGGCACAGATACGCAGTATTTT. Its translation is CASSLAGGGTDTQYF.

This chain connects TRBV5-1 to TRBJ2-6; 10 bases map to TRBD1. Germline V lookup: CDR1 SGHRS, CDR2 YFSETQ. V shed 4 bases, J shed 2 bases, and the junction held 6 bases outside the gene matches. This CDR3 comprises 17 residues. This CDR3 reads CASSVTGGATGANVLTF. CDR3 nucleotide sequence: TGCGCCAGCAGCGTGACAGGGGGCGCAACTGGGGCCAACGTCCTGACTTTC.

The chain links TRBV6-6 to TRBJ2-5; 9 nucleotides line up with TRBD1. Gene TRBJ2-7 matches the end of the DNA better, so the J call may be wrong. This CDR3 has 14 amino acids. Germline V gene lookup returns CDR1 MNHNY and CDR2 SVGAGI (reference sequence). CDR3 residues: CASEATGGTYEQYF. CDR3 nucleotides: TGTGCCAGCGAGGCGACAGGGGGGACCTACGAGCAGTACTTC.

The V gene is TRBV27, the J gene TRBJ2-7, with 11 positions matching TRBD2. Germline V CDR1 and CDR2: MNHEY, SMNVEV (reference sequence). V shed 3 bases, J shed 3 bases, and the junction held 4 bases outside the gene matches. This CDR3 spans 15 amino acids. The CDR3 here is CASSLTSGMLYEQYF. The CDR3 DNA reads as TGTGCCAGCAGTTTGACTAGCGGGATGCTCTACGAGCAGTACTTC.

The chain is built from TRBV9 and TRBJ2-7; D remains ambiguous. The CDR3 sequence is 13 residues long. Germline V lookup: CDR1 SGDLS, CDR2 YYNGEE. V lost 3 bases and J lost 6, with 13 bases in between. In nucleotides, the CDR3 is TGTGCCAGCAGCGACGTTTTGAGCTCCGAGCAGTACTTC. Its protein is CASSDVLSSEQYF.

The chain employs TRBV7-3 and TRBJ2-3, with D tentatively TRBD1 (5 bases). The CDR3 consists of 16 residues. Germline-derived CDR1 and CDR2 are SGHTA and FQGTGA. V lost 6 bases and J lost 0, with 16 bases in between. Here the CDR3 reads CASSPRSRASTDTQYF. CDR3 in DNA: TGTGCCAGCAGTCCCCGGAGCAGGGCGAGCACAGATACGCAGTATTTT.

This clone showed up just once. The V and J genes are TRBV11-3 and TRBJ2-1, with D possibly matching TRBD1 (8 bases). Germline-derived CDR1 and CDR2 are SGHNT and YENEEA. The CDR3 contains 19 residues. V was clipped by 4 bases and J by 0 bases, with 22 bases between them. The DNA of the CDR3 is TGTGCCAGCAGCTACTACAGGGGGGGTAGCCAGAGCTCCTACAATGAGCAGTTCTTC. It yields the protein CASSYYRGGSQSSYNEQFF.

This chain joins TRBV18 and TRBJ1-5; 8 nucleotides align to TRBD1. The J segment lost 7 bases and the V segment lost 3 bases, leaving 8 bases of the junction unmatched. Germline CDR1 is KGHSH and CDR2 is LQKENI. The CDR3 is made up of 15 amino acids. This CDR3 reads CASSPGTGGGQPQHF. The CDR3 DNA is TGTGCCAGCTCACCCGGGACAGGTGGAGGGCAGCCCCAGCATTTT. Filled out from reference TRBV18 and TRBJ1-5, the complete variable domain reads NAGVMQNPRHLVRRRGQEARLRCSPMKGHSHVYWYRQLPEEGLKFMVYLQKENIIDESGMPKERFSAEFPKEGPSILRIQQVVRGDSAAYFCASSPGTGGGQPQHFGDGTRLSIL.

The CDR3 spells CSVEDWTGGLFLSSYNEQFF. The CDR3 DNA reads as TGCAGCGTTGAAGATTGGACAGGGGGCCTTTTCTTGAGCTCCTACAATGAGCAGTTCTTC. This chain uses TRBV29-1 with TRBJ2-1; TRBD1 matches 11 bases. CDR1 is SQVTM, CDR2 ANQGSEA, per germline. This CDR3 has 20 residues. V shed 0 bases, J shed 0 bases, and the junction held 13 bases outside the gene matches.

V gene TRBV5-4 combines with J gene TRBJ2-1, with 8 bases matching TRBD2. V gave up 0 bases and J gave up 0 bases; unmatched junction bases: 8. The CDR3 covers 18 residues. Germline values: CDR1 SGHNT, CDR2 YYREEE (reference sequence). DNA for the CDR3: TGTGCCAGCAGCTTGGGGGGTTTAGCGGGGAGCTCCTACAATGAGCAGTTCTTC. It codes for CASSLGGLAGSSYNEQFF.

The gene calls are TRBV2 and TRBJ1-5, with 8 bases aligning to TRBD1. The J segment lost 3 bases and the V segment lost 10 bases, leaving 5 bases of the junction unmatched. Looked up from germline, CDR1 is SNHLY and CDR2 is FYNNEI. The CDR3 has 13 amino acids. The CDR3: CAKSTGVNQPQHF. The CDR3 DNA reads as TGTGCCAAGTCGACAGGGGTCAATCAGCCCCAGCATTTT.

The chain recombines TRBV5-5 with TRBJ2-7, with unresolved D. Germline CDR1 reads SGHKS; CDR2 reads YYEKEE (reference sequence). V was trimmed by 4 bases and J by 6 bases, leaving 11 bases between them. There are 12 residues in the CDR3. The CDR3: CASSLPGPEQYF. CDR3 bases: TGTGCCAGCAGCCTGCCAGGTCCCGAGCAGTACTTC.

The V gene is TRBV4-1, the J gene TRBJ2-6, with a possible D match to TRBD1 (5 bases). The germline CDR1 and CDR2 sequences are MGHRA and YSYEKL. The CDR3 is made up of 14 amino acids. Trimming stripped 7 bases from V and 1 base from J, with 8 bases between. The CDR3 spells CASNRQSGANVLTF. In DNA form, the CDR3 reads TGCGCCAGCAACCGACAGTCTGGGGCCAACGTCCTGACTTTC.

This clone was found a few times. CDR3 nucleotide sequence: TGTGCCAGCAGCTTAGGACGGGACAGGGCGAGTGGCTACACCTTC. Translating it yields CASSLGRDRASGYTF. The chain has TRBV13 and TRBJ1-2; TRBD1 agrees at 9 bases. V dropped 0 bases and J dropped 7; count of bases not matched to a gene: 6. The CDR3 runs to 15 residues. CDR1 and CDR2 (germline): PRHDT, FYEKMQ (reference sequence).